These T cell receptor beta chains were read from a single sample in a study of blood T cell repertoires in COVID-19. Repertoires were generated with immunoSEQ multiplex PCR, while TCRdb's copy carries only in-frame clones and drops some. The sample includes under 200,000 clones, roughly 80% of them seen just once. Sequenced sample: PBMCs or T cells enriched from blood (not recorded which). The origin of the receptors is a woman aged 55-69 years with acute COVID-19. Each CDR3 is given with its conserved first and last residue. Fields, in order: J gene, D gene, V gene, clone size, CDR3 protein, CDR3 DNA. A D gene is named only where the DNA matches it firmly. The size field is filled for only some rows; it gives once, few, many or a size class.

>TRBJ2-2|.|TRBV25-1|many
CASSRGASNTGELFF
TGTGCCAGCAGTCGGGGGGCGAGTAACACCGGGGAGCTGTTTTTT
>TRBJ2-1|.|TRBV18|.
CASSPPGNEQFF
TGTGCCAGCTCACCTCCCGGCAATGAGCAGTTCTTC
>TRBJ2-5|.|TRBV24-1|.
CATSDIQDSGETQYF
TGTGCCACCAGTGACATACAAGATTCGGGAGAGACCCAGTACTTC
>TRBJ2-3|TRBD2|TRBV5-1|.
CASSWRTSGGSTDTQYF
TGCGCCAGCAGCTGGAGGACTAGCGGGGGTAGCACAGATACGCAGTATTTT
>TRBJ2-5|TRBD2|TRBV4-2|.
CASSQERTSGDTPRETQYF
TGTGCCAGCAGCCAAGAAAGGACTAGCGGGGATACGCCGCGCGAGACCCAGTACTTC
>TRBJ2-5|.|TRBV7-2|.
CASRTGQSPLETQYF
TGTGCCAGCAGAACTGGACAGAGCCCTCTAGAGACCCAGTACTTC
>TRBJ1-1|.|TRBV12-3/TRBV12-4|.
CASTLERGTEAFF
TGTGCCAGCACCCTCGAACGCGGCACTGAAGCTTTCTTT
>TRBJ1-5|.|TRBV3-1/TRBV3-2|.
CASSREGSNQPQHF
TGTGCCAGCAGCCGCGAGGGCAGCAATCAGCCCCAGCATTTT
>TRBJ1-2|TRBD1|TRBV7-2|.
CASSFTRSGTGGSGYTF
TGTGCCAGCAGTTTCACAAGGTCCGGGACAGGGGGCTCTGGCTACACCTTC
>TRBJ2-2|.|TRBV7-9|once
CASSLARPQVGELFF
TGTGCCAGCAGCTTAGCGCGTCCGCAGGTCGGGGAGCTGTTTTTT
>TRBJ2-4|TRBD2|TRBV3-1/TRBV3-2|.
CASSQWKRGGSKNIQYF
TGTGCCAGCAGCCAATGGAAGCGGGGGGGTTCGAAAAACATTCAGTACTTC
>TRBJ1-6|.|TRBV6-1|once
CASSAQRQTANSPLHF
TGTGCCAGCAGTGCGCAACGACAGACAGCTAATTCACCCCTCCACTTT
>TRBJ2-7|TRBD1|TRBV6-5|.
CASSNRDRGSYEQYF
TGTGCCAGCAGTAACCGGGACAGGGGGTCCTACGAGCAGTACTTC
>TRBJ2-7|TRBD2|TRBV19|.
CASSIVRARAGEVHEQYF
TGTGCCAGTAGTATAGTCCGAGCGAGGGCGGGAGAGGTCCACGAGCAGTACTTC
>TRBJ1-4|.|TRBV27|few
CASSSTAAGEEKLFF
TGTGCCAGCAGTTCGACGGCCGCAGGTGAAGAAAAACTGTTTTTT
>TRBJ2-6|.|TRBV6-5|.
CASSYGGGQANVLTF
TGTGCCAGCAGTTACGGAGGGGGCCAGGCCAACGTCCTGACTTTC
>TRBJ2-7|.|TRBV29-1|.
CSALGGSEQYF
TGCAGCGCCCTGGGAGGTAGCGAGCAGTACTTC
>TRBJ2-5|.|TRBV11-3|once
CASSLDNRETQYF
TGTGCCAGCAGCTTAGATAATCGGGAGACCCAGTACTTC
>TRBJ1-6|.|TRBV7-2|.
CASTPSGASSYNSPLHF
TGTGCCAGCACTCCGTCTGGGGCGAGCTCCTATAATTCACCCCTCCACTTT
>TRBJ2-7|.|TRBV6-5|.
CASRGPSPSEQYF
TGTGCCAGCAGGGGCCCGTCTCCCAGCGAGCAGTACTTC
>TRBJ1-2|.|TRBV11-2|.
CASSLDYYYGYTF
TGTGCCAGCAGCTTAGACTACTACTATGGCTACACCTTC
>TRBJ2-7|TRBD1|TRBV7-2|.
CASTSVRTGNYEQYF
TGTGCCAGCACCTCCGTCAGGACAGGCAACTACGAGCAGTACTTC
>TRBJ1-4|.|TRBV3-1/TRBV3-2|few
CASSRYSEKLFF
TGTGCCAGCAGCCGATACAGCGAAAAACTGTTTTTT
>TRBJ1-2|.|TRBV7-2|.
CASSLNRDGYTF
TGTGCCAGCAGCTTAAACCGAGATGGCTACACCTTC
>TRBJ2-2|TRBD1|TRBV5-4|.
CASSLYRGSGNTGELFF
TGTGCCAGCAGCTTGTACAGGGGGTCGGGTAACACCGGGGAGCTGTTTTTT
>TRBJ1-6|.|TRBV10-2|.
CASSEETAYLSPLHF
TGCGCCAGCAGTGAGGAAACAGCCTACCTTTCACCCCTCCACTTT
>TRBJ2-7|.|TRBV24-1|.
CATSDSVTGDEQYF
TGTGCCACCAGCGATTCCGTGACCGGGGACGAGCAGTACTTC
>TRBJ1-6|.|TRBV18|.
CASSPSTGSNSPLHF
TGTGCCAGCTCACCCTCAACAGGGTCGAATTCACCCCTCCACTTT
>TRBJ2-3|.|TRBV19|.
CASSIAGVMADTQYF
TGTGCCAGTAGTATAGCAGGCGTTATGGCAGATACGCAGTATTTT
>TRBJ2-7|.|TRBV6-5|.
CASSYLRAYEQYF
TGTGCCAGCAGTTACCTCCGGGCCTACGAGCAGTACTTC